These 29 T cell receptor beta chains came from one sample sequenced in a study of blood T cell repertoires in COVID-19 (dated by TCRdb to 2020 to 2021). Receptor libraries were prepared by the immunoSEQ multiplex PCR assay. TCRdb re-hosts the immuneACCESS table, in-frame sequences only. Its copies lack some clones; in the studies checked, an unresolved V gene accounts for under half of them, and the cause for the rest is not known. This sample lists a few hundred thousand clones; roughly four fifths were detected once. In total, the top ten clones hold 5% to 6% of the sample. Sequenced: PBMCs or T cells enriched from blood (not recorded which). Every receptor here comes from a woman in her forties or fifties who had recovered from COVID-19.

The CDR3 spells CASSLDPPTNNEQFF. The CDR3 region has the DNA TGTGCCAGCAGCTTAGATCCGCCGACTAACAATGAGCAGTTCTTC. V and J are TRBV11-2 and TRBJ2-1, with D possibly TRBD2 on 5 matching bases. Trimming left V 0 bases short and J 5 bases short, with 11 bases between. Germline CDR1 and CDR2: SGHAT and FQNNGV. This CDR3 comprises 15 residues.

A few counts support this clone. V and J are TRBV27 and TRBJ1-2; 10 bases align to TRBD1. The V segment lost 7 bases and the J segment 5 bases; nucleotides outside the gene matches: 10. The CDR3 totals 15 residues. The germline V gene encodes CDR1 MNHEY and CDR2 SMNVEV (reference sequence). This CDR3 reads CASTALGQGEYGYTF. CDR3 bases: TGTGCCAGCACTGCGCTCGGACAGGGGGAGTATGGCTACACCTTC.

This chain uses TRBV2 with TRBJ1-1, with a tentative D call TRBD1 (6 bases). CDR1 and CDR2 from the germline V gene are SNHLY and FYNNEI. Trimming removed 1 base at V and 4 bases at J, with 10 bases between. The CDR3 has 14 amino acids. CDR3 bases: TGTGCCAGCAGTGAAGGGGGACACGGCACTGAAGCTTTCTTT. Protein product: CASSEGGHGTEAFF. The whole variable domain, filled in from reference TRBV2 and TRBJ1-1, reads EPEVTQTPSHQVTQMGQEVILRCVPISNHLYFYWYRQILGQKVEFLVSFYNNEISEKSEIFDDQFSVERPDGSNFTLKIRSTKLEDSAMYFCASSEGGHGTEAFFGQGTRLTVV.

J is TRBJ1-1 and V is TRBV19, with D perhaps TRBD1 (5 bases). V lost 5 bases and J lost 3, with 10 bases in between. The germline gives CDR1 LNHDA, CDR2 SQIVND (reference sequence). The CDR3 consists of 13 residues. CDR3 sequence (DNA): TGTGCCAGTAGTGCCAGGGTGGACACTGAAGCTTTCTTT. As protein: CASSARVDTEAFF.

This chain links TRBV7-8 with TRBJ1-2; 9 bases line up with TRBD1. The CDR3 sequence is 12 residues long. Losses at the gene ends were 6 bases for V and 8 bases for J; bases not matched to a gene: 4. CDR1 and CDR2 from the germline V gene are SGHVS and FQNEAQ. The CDR3 DNA sequence: TGTGCCAGCAGTACAGGGGGCTGGGGCTACACCTTC. It is translated as CASSTGGWGYTF.

V gene TRBV30 combines with J gene TRBJ2-6; no reliable D call. V shed 3 bases and J shed 4 bases, with 16 bases lying between them. The germline V gene encodes CDR1 GTSNPN and CDR2 SVGIG (reference sequence). The CDR3 contains 16 residues. CDR3 in DNA: TGTGCCTGGAGCGCTTCCCGAGTCTCAGGGGCCAACGTCCTGACTTTC. This encodes CAWSASRVSGANVLTF. Drawing the rest from reference TRBV30 and TRBJ2-6, the complete variable domain is SQTIHQWPATLVQPVGSPLSLECTVEGTSNPNLYWYRQAAGRGLQLLFYSVGIGQISSEVPQNLSASRPQDRQFILSSKKLLLSDSGFYLCAWSASRVSGANVLTFGAGSRLTVL.

J is TRBJ1-5 and V is TRBV10-1, with D maybe TRBD1 (6 bases). V dropped 4 bases and J dropped 4 bases, with 23 bases sitting between them. CDR3 length: 18 amino acids. Germline lookup yields CDR1 WNHNN and CDR2 SYGVQD (reference sequence). The CDR3 protein is CASSGGGRPIGGNQPQHF. DNA for the CDR3: TGCGCCAGCAGTGGGGGGGGGCGCCCGATAGGAGGGAATCAGCCCCAGCATTTT.

The chain joins TRBV11-2 to TRBJ2-2; 7 bases are a match to TRBD1. The V gene's germline CDR1 is SGHAT and CDR2 FQNNGV. With V trimmed by 4 bases and J by 4 bases, 6 bases remained unmatched. The CDR3 has 15 amino acids. The DNA for the CDR3 is TGTGCCAGCAGCTCCCGACAGGGTGGCACCGGGGAGCTGTTTTTT. This sequence encodes CASSSRQGGTGELFF.

This sequence joins TRBV9 and TRBJ1-6, with a weak D call TRBD1 (5 bases). This CDR3 region has 16 residues. V lost 0 bases to trimming and J lost 8 bases, with 15 bases between them. Germline V CDR1 and CDR2: SGDLS, YYNGEE. CDR3 bases: TGTGCCAGCAGCGTAGGGGGGACTCCCGTCGATTCACCCCTCCACTTT. It encodes CASSVGGTPVDSPLHF. Filled out from reference TRBV9 and TRBJ1-6, the complete variable domain reads DSGVTQTPKHLITATGQRVTLRCSPRSGDLSVYWYQQSLDQGLQFLIQYYNGEERAKGNILERFSAQQFPDLHSELNLSSLELGDSALYFCASSVGGTPVDSPLHFGNGTRLTVT.

This clone was picked up a small number of times. The chain joins TRBV2 to TRBJ2-1, with TRBD1 matching 8 bases. Per germline, CDR1 SNHLY and CDR2 FYNNEI. The CDR3 contains 11 residues. J lost 12 bases, V lost 8 bases, and 6 bases had no gene match. The CDR3 protein is CASHPGTGQFF. DNA of the CDR3: TGTGCCAGCCACCCCGGGACAGGGCAGTTCTTC.

The chain recombines TRBV4-1 with TRBJ1-3, with 7 bases lining up with TRBD1. Germline CDR1 MGHRA, CDR2 YSYEKL. Unmatched junction bases numbered 11, after V lost 0 bases and J lost 0 bases. The CDR3 has 19 amino acids. CDR3 region: CASSQEAGDRVSSGNTIYF. For the CDR3, the DNA is TGCGCCAGCAGCCAAGAAGCGGGTGACAGGGTAAGCTCTGGAAACACCATATATTTT.

The chain carries TRBV5-1 and TRBJ1-1; no definite D call. The CDR3 runs 13 residues. Germline V gene lookup returns CDR1 SGHRS and CDR2 YFSETQ. V was clipped by 3 bases and J by 2 bases, with 8 bases between them. CDR3 protein: CASSYSVNTEAFF. In DNA form, the CDR3 reads TGCGCCAGCAGCTATTCGGTAAACACTGAAGCTTTCTTT. The full variable domain, in which reference TRBV5-1 and TRBJ1-1 provide the parts outside the CDR3, is KAGVTQTPRYLIKTRGQQVTLSCSPISGHRSVSWYQQTPGQGLQFLFEYFSETQRNKGNFPGRFSGRQFSNSRSEMNVSTLELGDSALYLCASSYSVNTEAFFGQGTRLTVV.

The chain is built from TRBV19 and TRBJ1-5, with 8 bases identical to TRBD1. The CDR3 covers 15 residues. V was pared by 6 bases and J by 4 bases, with 8 bases of the junction left unmatched. CDR1 LNHDA and CDR2 SQIVND come from the germline V gene (reference sequence). CDR3 amino acids: CASSDTGGRNQPQHF. The DNA for the CDR3 is TGTGCCAGTAGCGACACAGGGGGGAGGAATCAGCCCCAGCATTTT.

V usage is TRBV21-1 and J usage is TRBJ1-5; TRBD1 is taken as the D call from the table, unchecked against the DNA. TRBV21-1 is deemed a pseudogene. This CDR3 has 20 residues. The CDR3 DNA sequence: TGTGCCAGCAGCAAAATCCTCCGGGACAGCCCTCTTTATAGCAATCAGCCCCAGCATTTT. Protein: CASSKILRDSPLYSNQPQHF.

The chain has TRBV5-8 and TRBJ1-2; 7 bases fit TRBD1. Per the germline V gene, CDR1 is SGHTS and CDR2 is YDEGEE. CDR3 size: 15 residues. V was clipped by 4 bases and J by 1 base; unmatched bases: 7. CDR3 sequence (DNA): TGTGCCAGCAGCCCGGGACAGTATATTAACTATGGCTACACCTTC. This codes for CASSPGQYINYGYTF.

This clone was detected only a few times. The chain links TRBV5-6 to TRBJ2-3, with D maybe TRBD1 (6 bases). CDR1 is SGHDT and CDR2 is YYEEEE in the germline V gene. V was cut by 2 bases and J by 5 bases, with 9 bases left in between. This CDR3 spans 13 amino acids. CDR3 coding DNA: TGTGCCAGCAGCTTCCAGGGGCGAGATACGCAGTATTTT. It is translated as CASSFQGRDTQYF.

V usage is TRBV5-1 and J usage is TRBJ2-2; 8 bases fit TRBD1. Looked up from germline, CDR1 is SGHRS and CDR2 is YFSETQ. V was clipped by 5 bases and J by 1 base; unmatched bases: 1. CDR3 length: 14 residues. The DNA for the CDR3 is TGCGCCAGCAGTGGACAGGGGAACACCGGGGAGCTGTTTTTT. Translation: CASSGQGNTGELFF.

The chain is built from TRBV5-1 and TRBJ1-5; D not certain. The ends were cut back, 2 bases at V and 3 bases at J, with 12 bases in the middle. The CDR3 is 15 amino acids. CDR1 is SGHRS, CDR2 YFSETQ, per germline. The CDR3 reads CASSLAPGVNQPQHF. Here the CDR3 DNA reads TGCGCCAGCAGCTTAGCTCCAGGTGTCAATCAGCCCCAGCATTTT.

This clone was found a few times. The V call is TRBV4-1, the J call TRBJ1-2, with 10 bases identical to TRBD1. J lost 4 bases, V lost 2 bases, and 10 bases had no gene match. Germline lookup yields CDR1 MGHRA and CDR2 YSYEKL. CDR3 length equals 17 residues. The CDR3 region is CASSQTLATGGFYGYTF. CDR3 bases: TGCGCCAGCAGCCAAACCCTAGCGACAGGGGGCTTCTATGGCTACACCTTC.

The chain joins TRBV7-3 to TRBJ2-2; TRBD1 agrees at 8 bases. This CDR3 contains 15 residues. V was pared by 5 bases and J by 6 bases, with 8 bases of the junction left unmatched. Germline CDR1 is SGHTA and CDR2 is FQGTGA. CDR3 amino acids: CASSPGQGRSGELFF. CDR3 coding DNA: TGTGCCAGCAGCCCCGGACAGGGTCGTTCCGGGGAGCTGTTTTTT.

The gene calls are TRBV2 and TRBJ1-2; the match to TRBD1 covers 8 bases. The trim removed 3 bases at V and 7 bases at J, leaving 13 bases unmatched. The CDR3 has 16 residues. CDR1 SNHLY and CDR2 FYNNEI come from the germline V gene. The CDR3: CASSERQGALRGGYTF. The CDR3, as DNA: TGTGCCAGCAGTGAGCGGCAGGGGGCGCTTCGAGGTGGCTACACCTTC.

The chain employs TRBV11-3 and TRBJ2-3, with D perhaps TRBD2 (6 bases). Germline CDR1 and CDR2: SGHNT and YENEEA. This CDR3 comprises 16 residues. The ends were cut back, 1 base at V and 2 bases at J, with 13 bases in the middle. This chain's CDR3 is CASSLVGGVHTDTQYF. In DNA form, the CDR3 reads TGTGCCAGCAGCTTAGTTGGCGGGGTGCACACAGATACGCAGTATTTT.

The genes are TRBV27 and TRBJ2-5; maybe TRBD1 (6 bases). The V and J ends lost 5 bases and 1 base respectively, with 11 bases between them. The CDR3 loop spans 14 amino acids. Looked up from germline, CDR1 is MNHEY and CDR2 is SMNVEV (reference sequence). The DNA of the CDR3 is TGTGCCAGCAGTCCGACGGACAGCCAAGAGACCCAGTACTTC. As protein: CASSPTDSQETQYF.

The chain employs TRBV7-2 and TRBJ1-5; 8 bases align to TRBD1. This CDR3 region has 15 residues. J lost 3 bases, V lost 5 bases, and 6 bases had no gene match. The germline gives CDR1 SGHTA, CDR2 FQGNSA. The CDR3 DNA sequence: TGTGCCAGCAGCCAAGAGACAGGGGCCAATCAGCCCCAGCATTTT. It codes for CASSQETGANQPQHF. The variable domain in full, with the rest retrieved from reference TRBV7-2 and TRBJ1-5, is GAGVSQSPSNKVTEKGKDVELRCDPISGHTALYWYRQSLGQGLEFLIYFQGNSAPDKSGLPSDRFSAERTGGSVSTLTIQRTQQEDSAVYLCASSQETGANQPQHFGDGTRLSIL.

This chain joins TRBV27 and TRBJ2-5; 9 nucleotides agree with TRBD2. The germline V gene encodes CDR1 MNHEY and CDR2 SMNVEV (reference sequence). J was trimmed by 5 bases and V by 5 bases; bases with no gene match: 6. The length of the CDR3 is 14 residues. CDR3 region: CASSPGTSTETQYF. CDR3 in DNA: TGTGCCAGCAGTCCGGGGACTAGCACGGAGACCCAGTACTTC.

This chain links TRBV15 with TRBJ2-3; the D gene is possibly TRBD2 (5 bases). The germline V gene has CDR1 LNHNV and CDR2 YYDKDF (reference sequence). The CDR3 contains 12 residues. The V end lost 5 bases, the J end lost 4 bases, and 7 bases lay between the germline ends. The CDR3 DNA sequence: TGTGCCACCAGCGGGAGTTCAGATACGCAGTATTTT. Its protein product is CATSGSSDTQYF. The variable domain in full, with the rest retrieved from reference TRBV15 and TRBJ2-3, is DAMVIQNPRYQVTQFGKPVTLSCSQTLNHNVMYWYQQKSSQAPKLLFHYYDKDFNNEADTPDNFQSRRPNTSFCFLDIRSPGLGDTAMYLCATSGSSDTQYFGPGTRLTVL.

V gene TRBV19 combines with J gene TRBJ1-6; D ambiguous. Germline loops: CDR1 LNHDA, CDR2 SQIVND (reference sequence). V was cut by 5 bases and J by 9 bases, with 17 bases left in between. The CDR3 is made up of 15 amino acids. The CDR3 region has the DNA TGTGCCAGTAGTCCACAAACAGAGATCGGTTCACCCCTCCACTTT. Translated: CASSPQTEIGSPLHF. Filled out from reference TRBV19 and TRBJ1-6, the complete variable domain reads DGGITQSPKYLFRKEGQNVTLSCEQNLNHDAMYWYRQDPGQGLRLIYYSQIVNDFQKGDIAEGYSVSREKKESFPLTVTSAQKNPTAFYLCASSPQTEIGSPLHFGNGTRLTVT.

The gene calls are TRBV19 and TRBJ2-7, with 9 bases lining up with TRBD2. This CDR3 spans 16 amino acids. CDR1 and CDR2 from the germline V gene are LNHDA and SQIVND (reference sequence). The V segment lost 5 bases and the J segment 4 bases; nucleotides outside the gene matches: 12. CDR3 sequence reads: CASSPNPGLAAYEQYF. CDR3 coding DNA: TGTGCCAGTAGTCCAAATCCGGGACTAGCAGCGTACGAGCAGTACTTC. Using reference TRBV19 and TRBJ2-7 for the parts outside the CDR3, the full variable domain is DGGITQSPKYLFRKEGQNVTLSCEQNLNHDAMYWYRQDPGQGLRLIYYSQIVNDFQKGDIAEGYSVSREKKESFPLTVTSAQKNPTAFYLCASSPNPGLAAYEQYFGPGTRLTVT.

V gene TRBV27 combines with J gene TRBJ1-2; D remains unclear. V was shortened by 1 base and J by 2 bases, with 17 bases between the two germline ends. The CDR3 contains 17 residues. CDR1 and CDR2 (germline): MNHEY, SMNVEV (reference sequence). The chain's CDR3 is CASSLFPGSSPNYGYTF. CDR3 nucleotides: TGTGCCAGCAGTTTATTTCCGGGATCCTCTCCGAACTATGGCTACACCTTC.